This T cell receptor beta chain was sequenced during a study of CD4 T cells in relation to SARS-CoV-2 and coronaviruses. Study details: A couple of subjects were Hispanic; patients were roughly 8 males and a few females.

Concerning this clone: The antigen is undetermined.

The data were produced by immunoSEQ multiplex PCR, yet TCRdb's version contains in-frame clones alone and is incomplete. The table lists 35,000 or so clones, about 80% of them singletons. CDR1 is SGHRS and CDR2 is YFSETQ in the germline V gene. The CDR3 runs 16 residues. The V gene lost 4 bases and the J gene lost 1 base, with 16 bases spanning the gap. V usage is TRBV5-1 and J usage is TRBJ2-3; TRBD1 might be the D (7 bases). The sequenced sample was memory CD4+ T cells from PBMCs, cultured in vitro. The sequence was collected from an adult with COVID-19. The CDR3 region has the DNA TGCGCCAGCAGCGGTGGAGGGGGCTGGGGCACAGATACGCAGTATTTT. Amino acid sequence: CASSGGGGWGTDTQYF.